The 5 T cell receptor beta chains reported below all come from one sample, sequenced in a study of early T cells in non-severe SARS-CoV-2 infection. Each CDR3 protein is one row after TCRdb ran MiXCR on the 5' RACE reads. The sample comprises about 83,000 distinct CDR3 sequences, 8% to 13% of which are singletons, and 8% rests with the top ten. The material was whole blood, obtained at baseline. These receptor sequences come from an adult who was a healthcare worker with PCR-confirmed SARS-CoV-2 infection or an uninfected control (not recorded which).

In its sample, this clonotype was seen a few times. V and J are TRBV18 and TRBJ1-4; D not certain. The germline V and J ends were trimmed by 6 bases and 5 bases, with 16 bases remaining between them. This CDR3 is built from 15 residues. Germline V gene sequence: CDR1 KGHSH, CDR2 LQKENI. The CDR3, as DNA: TGTGCCAGCTCCCCGCTAAACGGGGAGAATGAAAAACTGTTTTTT. This encodes CASSPLNGENEKLFF.

This clonotype has just a few counts. The rearrangement links TRBV6-2 or TRBV6-3 to TRBJ2-7; 10 bases are shared with TRBD2. Looked up from germline, CDR1 is MNHEY and CDR2 is SVGEGT. CDR3 length equals 15 residues. Trimming at V came to 0 bases and at J to 3 bases, leaving 2 bases not matched to a gene. The CDR3 is CASSYSSSGGYEQYF. As DNA, the CDR3 is TGTGCCAGCAGTTACTCTTCTAGCGGGGGCTACGAGCAGTACTTC.

The V gene is TRBV3-1, the J gene TRBJ2-5, with 7 bases fitting TRBD1. V shed 4 bases and J 2 bases; nucleotides not matched to a gene: 7. The CDR3 runs to 15 residues. CDR1 and CDR2 (germline): LGHDT, YNNKEL (reference sequence). The CDR3 nucleotides are TGTGCCAGCAGCCCAATGGGGACAGCTCAAGAGACCCAGTACTTC. Amino acid sequence: CASSPMGTAQETQYF.

V is TRBV10-2 and J is TRBJ2-5; no clear D. Germline V gives CDR1 WSHSY, CDR2 SAAADI. V gave up 6 bases and J gave up 4 bases, with 12 bases separating them. The CDR3 consists of 13 residues. The CDR3 region has the DNA TGCGCCAGCAGGGACGGATTAGTAGAGACCCAGTACTTC. Encoded protein: CASRDGLVETQYF.

This clonotype was counted between two and nine times. This chain uses TRBV2 with TRBJ2-5; D unclear. Trimming took off 1 base at V and 5 bases at J, with 8 bases between the two ends. The germline CDR1 and CDR2 sequences are SNHLY and FYNNEI. The CDR3 covers 13 residues. CDR3 coding DNA: TGTGCCAGCAGTGAAGAACTTGGGGAGACCCAGTACTTC. Translated: CASSEELGETQYF. Complete variable domain (other parts from reference TRBV2 and TRBJ2-5): EPEVTQTPSHQVTQMGQEVILRCVPISNHLYFYWYRQILGQKVEFLVSFYNNEISEKSEIFDDQFSVERPDGSNFTLKIRSTKLEDSAMYFCASSEELGETQYFGPGTRLLVL.